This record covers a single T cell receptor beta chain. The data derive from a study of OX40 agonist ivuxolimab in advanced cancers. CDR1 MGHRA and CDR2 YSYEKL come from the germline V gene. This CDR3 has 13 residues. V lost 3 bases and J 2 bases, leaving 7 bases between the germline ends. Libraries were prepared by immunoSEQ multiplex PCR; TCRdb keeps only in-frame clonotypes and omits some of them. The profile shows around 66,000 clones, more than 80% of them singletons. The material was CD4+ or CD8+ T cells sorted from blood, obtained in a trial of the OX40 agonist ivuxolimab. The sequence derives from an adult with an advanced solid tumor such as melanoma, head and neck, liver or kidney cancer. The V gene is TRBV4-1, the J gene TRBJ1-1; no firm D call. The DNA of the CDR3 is TGCGCCAGCAGCCAGGGGATCAACACTGAAGCTTTCTTT. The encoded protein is CASSQGINTEAFF.